Described below is a single T cell receptor beta chain sequence and its context. As originally analysed: Amplified reference gene primers provided the basis for estimating nucleated cell counts. The assay was immunoSEQ multiplex PCR, and TCRdb's table has in-frame clones only and misses some. V, J and clone size were drawn from that table, and D and trimming were deduced from the DNA. This table holds some 180,000 clones, approximately 91% found once. The data were obtained in a study of blood T cell repertoires in COVID-19. The CDR3 is 15 amino acids. V was clipped by 3 bases and J by 2 bases; unmatched bases: 8. Germline loops: CDR1 DFQATT, CDR2 SNEGSKA (reference sequence).

The rearrangement uses TRBV20-1 and TRBJ2-7, with 9 positions matching TRBD2. This receptor was identified in a man aged 50 to 59 with COVID-19, enrolled during active disease. The material sequenced was peripheral blood. The CDR3 DNA reads as TGCAGTGCTAGTGGGGGTGCTAGCGGGACCTACGAGCAGTACTTC. This codes for CSASGGASGTYEQYF.